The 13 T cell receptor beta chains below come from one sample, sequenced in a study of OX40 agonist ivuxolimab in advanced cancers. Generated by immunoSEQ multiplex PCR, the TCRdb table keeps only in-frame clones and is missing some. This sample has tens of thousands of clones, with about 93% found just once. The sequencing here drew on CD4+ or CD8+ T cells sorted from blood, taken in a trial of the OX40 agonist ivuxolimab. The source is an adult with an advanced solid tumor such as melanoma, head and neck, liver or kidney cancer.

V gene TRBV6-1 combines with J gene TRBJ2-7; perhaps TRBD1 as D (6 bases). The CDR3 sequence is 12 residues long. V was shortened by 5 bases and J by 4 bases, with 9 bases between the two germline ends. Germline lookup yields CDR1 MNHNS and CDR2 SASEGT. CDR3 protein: CASSSQGYEQYF. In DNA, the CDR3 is TGTGCCAGCAGTAGTCAGGGGTACGAGCAGTACTTC.

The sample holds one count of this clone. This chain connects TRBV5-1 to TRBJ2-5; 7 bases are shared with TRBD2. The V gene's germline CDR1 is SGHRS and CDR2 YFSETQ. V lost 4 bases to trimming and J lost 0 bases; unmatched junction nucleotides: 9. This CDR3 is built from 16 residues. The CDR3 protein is CASSVAPSGYQETQYF. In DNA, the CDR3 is TGCGCCAGCAGCGTTGCTCCTAGCGGTTACCAAGAGACCCAGTACTTC.

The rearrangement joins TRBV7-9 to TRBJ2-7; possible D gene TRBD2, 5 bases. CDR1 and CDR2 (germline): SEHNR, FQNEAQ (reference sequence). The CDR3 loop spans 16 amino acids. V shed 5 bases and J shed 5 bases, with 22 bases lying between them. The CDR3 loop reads CASSTLKAGLEDEQYF. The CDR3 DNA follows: TGTGCCAGCAGCACACTAAAGGCGGGCCTAGAGGACGAGCAGTACTTC.

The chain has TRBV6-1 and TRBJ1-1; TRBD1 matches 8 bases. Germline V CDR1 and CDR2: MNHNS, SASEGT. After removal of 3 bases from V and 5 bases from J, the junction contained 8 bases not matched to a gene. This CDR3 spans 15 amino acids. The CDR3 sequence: CASSDIRQGTTEAFF. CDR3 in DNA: TGTGCCAGCAGTGATATAAGACAGGGGACTACTGAAGCTTTCTTT.

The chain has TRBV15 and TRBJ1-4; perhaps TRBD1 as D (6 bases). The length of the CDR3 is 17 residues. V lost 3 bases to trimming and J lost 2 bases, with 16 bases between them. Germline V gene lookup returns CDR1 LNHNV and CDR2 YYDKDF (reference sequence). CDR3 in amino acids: CATSSPGGPGTNEKLFF. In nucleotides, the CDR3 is TGTGCCACCAGCAGCCCCGGGGGCCCAGGTACTAATGAAAAACTGTTTTTT.

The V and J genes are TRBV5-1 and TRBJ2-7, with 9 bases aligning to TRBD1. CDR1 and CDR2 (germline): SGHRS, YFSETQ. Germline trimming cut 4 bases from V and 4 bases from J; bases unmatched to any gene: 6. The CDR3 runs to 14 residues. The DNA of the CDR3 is TGCGCCAGCAGCCCGGGACAGGGACTTTACGAGCAGTACTTC. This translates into CASSPGQGLYEQYF.

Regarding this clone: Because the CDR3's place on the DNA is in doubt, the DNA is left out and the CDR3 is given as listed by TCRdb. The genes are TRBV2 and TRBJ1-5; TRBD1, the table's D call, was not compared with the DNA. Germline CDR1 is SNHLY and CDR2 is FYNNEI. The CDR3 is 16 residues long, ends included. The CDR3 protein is CASILDREISNQPQHF.

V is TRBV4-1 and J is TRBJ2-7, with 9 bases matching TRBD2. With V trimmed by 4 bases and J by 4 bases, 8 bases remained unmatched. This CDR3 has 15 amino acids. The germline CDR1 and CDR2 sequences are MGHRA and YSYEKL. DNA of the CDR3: TGCGCCAGCAGCCGCGCCGAACTAGCGGGTTACGAGCAGTACTTC. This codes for CASSRAELAGYEQYF.

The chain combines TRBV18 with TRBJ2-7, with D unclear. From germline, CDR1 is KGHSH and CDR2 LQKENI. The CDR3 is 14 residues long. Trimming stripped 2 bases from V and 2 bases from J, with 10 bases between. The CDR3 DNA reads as TGTGCCAGCTCACCATTCGGGTTAGCCTACGAGCAGTACTTC. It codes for CASSPFGLAYEQYF. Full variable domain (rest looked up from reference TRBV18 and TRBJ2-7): NAGVMQNPRHLVRRRGQEARLRCSPMKGHSHVYWYRQLPEEGLKFMVYLQKENIIDESGMPKERFSAEFPKEGPSILRIQQVVRGDSAAYFCASSPFGLAYEQYFGPGTRLTVT.

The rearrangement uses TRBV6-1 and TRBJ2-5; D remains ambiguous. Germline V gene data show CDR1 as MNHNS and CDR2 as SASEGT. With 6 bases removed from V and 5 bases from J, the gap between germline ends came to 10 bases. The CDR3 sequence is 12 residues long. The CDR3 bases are TGTGCCAGCAGCGACCCTAGGGAGACCCAGTACTTC. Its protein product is CASSDPRETQYF.

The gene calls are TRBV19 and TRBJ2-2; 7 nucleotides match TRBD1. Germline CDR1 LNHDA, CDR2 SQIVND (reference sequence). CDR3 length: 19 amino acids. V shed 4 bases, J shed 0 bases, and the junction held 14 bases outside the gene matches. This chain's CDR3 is CASSRNPGQTLPNTGELFF. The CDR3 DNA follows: TGTGCCAGTAGTAGAAATCCGGGACAGACCTTACCGAACACCGGGGAGCTGTTTTTT.

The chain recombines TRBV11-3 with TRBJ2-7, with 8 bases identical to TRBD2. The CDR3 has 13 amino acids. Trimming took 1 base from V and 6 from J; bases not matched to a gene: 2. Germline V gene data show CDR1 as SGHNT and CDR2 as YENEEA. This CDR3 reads CASSLVSGGEQYF. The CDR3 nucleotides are TGTGCCAGCAGCTTAGTGAGCGGGGGCGAGCAGTACTTC.

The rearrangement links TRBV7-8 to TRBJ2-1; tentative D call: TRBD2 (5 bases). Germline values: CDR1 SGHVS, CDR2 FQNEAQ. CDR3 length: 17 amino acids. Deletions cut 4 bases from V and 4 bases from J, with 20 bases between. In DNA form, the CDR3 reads TGTGCCAGCAGCTCCAGGAGGCCCAGCTCAGTGTACAATGAGCAGTTCTTC. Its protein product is CASSSRRPSSVYNEQFF. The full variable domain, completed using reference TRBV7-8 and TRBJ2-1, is GAGVSQSPRYKVAKRGQDVALRCDPISGHVSLFWYQQALGQGPEFLTYFQNEAQLDKSGLPSDRFFAERPEGSVSTLKIQRTQQEDSAVYLCASSSRRPSSVYNEQFFGPGTRLTVL.